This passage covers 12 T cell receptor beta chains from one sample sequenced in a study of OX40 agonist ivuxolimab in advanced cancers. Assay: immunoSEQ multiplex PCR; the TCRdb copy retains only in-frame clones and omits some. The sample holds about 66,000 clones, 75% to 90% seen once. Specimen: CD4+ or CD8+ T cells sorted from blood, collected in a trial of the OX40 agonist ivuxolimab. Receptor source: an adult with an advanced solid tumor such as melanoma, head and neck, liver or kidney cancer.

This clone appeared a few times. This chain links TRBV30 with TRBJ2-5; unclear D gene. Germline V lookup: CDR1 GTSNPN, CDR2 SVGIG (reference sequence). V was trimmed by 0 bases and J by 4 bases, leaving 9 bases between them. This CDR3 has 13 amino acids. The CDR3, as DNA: TGTGCCTGGAGTGTACGGTCAGGAGAGACCCAGTACTTC. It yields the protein CAWSVRSGETQYF.

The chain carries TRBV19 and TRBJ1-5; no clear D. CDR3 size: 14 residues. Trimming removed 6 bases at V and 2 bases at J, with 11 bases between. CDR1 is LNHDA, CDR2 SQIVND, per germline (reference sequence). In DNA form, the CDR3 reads TGTGCCAGTAGCGAGGGTATTGGCAATCAGCCCCAGCATTTT. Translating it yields CASSEGIGNQPQHF.

The CDR3 coding sequence is TGTGCCAGCAGTGAAGTACAGGGGGTTGGGGAGCTGTTTTTT. Its translation is CASSEVQGVGELFF. J is TRBJ2-2 and V is TRBV2; 8 bases are shared with TRBD1. CDR1 is SNHLY and CDR2 is FYNNEI in the germline V gene. The length of the CDR3 is 14 residues. V lost 1 base to trimming and J lost 8 bases; unmatched junction nucleotides: 3.

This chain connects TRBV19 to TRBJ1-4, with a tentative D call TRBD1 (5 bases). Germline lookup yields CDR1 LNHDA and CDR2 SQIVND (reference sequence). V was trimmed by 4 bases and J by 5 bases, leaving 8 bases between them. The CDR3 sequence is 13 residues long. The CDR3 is CASSRGRNEKLFF. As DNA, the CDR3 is TGTGCCAGTAGTAGGGGACGCAATGAAAAACTGTTTTTT.

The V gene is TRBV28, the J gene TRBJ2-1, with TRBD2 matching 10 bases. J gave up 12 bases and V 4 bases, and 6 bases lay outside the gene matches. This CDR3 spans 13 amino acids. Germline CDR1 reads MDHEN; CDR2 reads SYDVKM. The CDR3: CASSYLAGVGQFF. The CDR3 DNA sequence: TGTGCCAGCAGTTACCTAGCGGGAGTCGGGCAGTTCTTC.

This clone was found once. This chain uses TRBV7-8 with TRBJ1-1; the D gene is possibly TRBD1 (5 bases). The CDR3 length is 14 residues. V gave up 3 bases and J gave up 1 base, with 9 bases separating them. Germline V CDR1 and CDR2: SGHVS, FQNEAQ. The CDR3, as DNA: TGTGCCAGCAGCTTCGTGGGGGAGAACACTGAAGCTTTCTTT. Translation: CASSFVGENTEAFF.

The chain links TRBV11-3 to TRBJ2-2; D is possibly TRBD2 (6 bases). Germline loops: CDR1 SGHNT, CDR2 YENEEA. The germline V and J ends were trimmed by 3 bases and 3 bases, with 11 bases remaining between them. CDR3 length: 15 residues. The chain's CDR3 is CASSFRGADTGELFF. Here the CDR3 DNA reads TGTGCCAGCAGCTTTCGCGGGGCGGACACCGGGGAGCTGTTTTTT. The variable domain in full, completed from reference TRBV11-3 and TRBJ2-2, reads EAGVVQSPRYKIIEKKQPVAFWCNPISGHNTLYWYLQNLGQGPELLIRYENEEAVDDSQLPKDRFSAERLKGVDSTLKIQPAELGDSAVYLCASSFRGADTGELFFGEGSRLTVL.

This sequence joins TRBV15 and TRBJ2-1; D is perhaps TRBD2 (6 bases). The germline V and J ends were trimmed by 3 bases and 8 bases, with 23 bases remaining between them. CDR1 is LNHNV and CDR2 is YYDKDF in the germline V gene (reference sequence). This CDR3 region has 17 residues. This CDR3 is CATSRGQGGRLRDEQFF. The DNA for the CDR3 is TGTGCCACCAGCAGGGGCCAGGGAGGCCGGTTGAGGGATGAGCAGTTCTTC.

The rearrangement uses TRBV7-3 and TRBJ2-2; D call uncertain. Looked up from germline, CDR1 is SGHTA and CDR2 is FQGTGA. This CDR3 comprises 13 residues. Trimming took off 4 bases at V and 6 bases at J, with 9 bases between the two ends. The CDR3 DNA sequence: TGTGCCAGCAGCTCCCCCGTTCCCGGGGAGCTGTTTTTT. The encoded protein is CASSSPVPGELFF.

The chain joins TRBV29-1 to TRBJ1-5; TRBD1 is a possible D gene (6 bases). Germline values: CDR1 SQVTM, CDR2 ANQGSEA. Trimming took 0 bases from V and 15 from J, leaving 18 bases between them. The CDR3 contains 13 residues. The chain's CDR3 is CSVEETQGQPPHF. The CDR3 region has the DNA TGCAGCGTTGAAGAAACTCAGGGGCAGCCTCCGCATTTT.

CDR3 sequence reads: CASSNTPNQDSGNTIYF. The CDR3 region has the DNA TGTGCCAGCAGCAACACTCCCAATCAAGACTCTGGAAACACCATATATTTT. The rearrangement joins TRBV9 to TRBJ1-3; D unresolved. V lost 4 bases to trimming and J lost 0 bases, with 17 bases between them. The CDR3 is made up of 17 amino acids. CDR1 and CDR2 from the germline V gene are SGDLS and YYNGEE.

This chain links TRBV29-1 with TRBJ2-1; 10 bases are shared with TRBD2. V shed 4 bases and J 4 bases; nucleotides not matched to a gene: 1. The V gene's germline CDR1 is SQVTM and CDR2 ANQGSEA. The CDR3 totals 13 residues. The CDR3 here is CSVGTSGYNEQFF. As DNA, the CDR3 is TGCAGCGTTGGGACTAGCGGTTACAATGAGCAGTTCTTC.